This T cell receptor beta chain appears in the sequencing data of a study of sequential checkpoint blockade in melanoma. The treatment denotes: randomized to nivolumab then ipilimumab (arm A) or the reverse (arm B). This CDR3 spans 13 amino acids. V lost 2 bases, J lost 4 bases, and 6 bases lay in between. Germline CDR1 is LNHDA and CDR2 is SQIVND (reference sequence). Measured with immunoSEQ multiplex PCR; TCRdb has only the in-frame clones, and not every one. The table records a few thousand clones, about 19% of them present only once. The TCR sequence derives from a human donor with melanoma. The specimen was tumor tissue (inferred from file names), collected from a patient given nivolumab and ipilimumab in sequence. The chain couples TRBV19 to TRBJ1-5; D ambiguous. CDR3 loop: CASSIPRNQPQHF. The CDR3 DNA sequence: TGTGCCAGTAGTATACCCAGAAATCAGCCCCAGCATTTT. The full variable domain, with the rest looked up from reference TRBV19 and TRBJ1-5, is DGGITQSPKYLFRKEGQNVTLSCEQNLNHDAMYWYRQDPGQGLRLIYYSQIVNDFQKGDIAEGYSVSREKKESFPLTVTSAQKNPTAFYLCASSIPRNQPQHFGDGTRLSIL.